A single sample is the source of the 15 T cell receptor beta chains below, sequenced in a study of neurological immune-mediated disorders. From the 5' RACE reads, TCRdb called clonotypes with MiXCR, one entry per CDR3 protein. The table records 25,000 to 35,000 distinct CDR3 sequences, roughly 14% of them present only once. What was sequenced was PBMCs. These receptors all come from a man between 65 and 85 years old in good health.

This clonotype was counted a few times. In DNA, the CDR3 is TGCAGCGCACCCATAGGGACAGGGCATAGCACAGATACGCAGTATTTT. Translated: CSAPIGTGHSTDTQYF. The chain joins TRBV29-1 to TRBJ2-3, with 9 bases identical to TRBD1. Germline assignment: CDR1 SQVTM and CDR2 ANQGSEA. With 7 bases clipped from V and 0 bases from J, the junction kept 11 bases outside the gene matches. The CDR3 loop spans 16 amino acids.

Remarks on this clonotype: Compared with germline, one end of the junction differs, possibly owing to a read error. The gene calls are TRBV7-2 and TRBJ2-3; D may be TRBD1 or TRBD2 (6 bases each). This CDR3 contains 15 residues. The V gene's germline CDR1 is SGHTA and CDR2 FQGNSA. The CDR3 protein is CASSVGGTITDTQYF. As DNA, the CDR3 is TGTGCCAGCAGCGTAGGGGGGACCATCACAGATACTCAGTATTTT. Full variable domain (rest looked up from reference TRBV7-2 and TRBJ2-3): GAGVSQSPSNKVTEKGKDVELRCDPISGHTALYWYRQSLGQGLEFLIYFQGNSAPDKSGLPSDRFSAERTGGSVSTLTIQRTQQEDSAVYLCASSVGGTITDTQYFGPGTRLTVL.

This clonotype came up a few times. The chain has TRBV5-6 and TRBJ2-1, with D perhaps matching TRBD1 (8 bases). CDR3 length: 17 residues. Trimming removed 2 bases at V and 8 bases at J, with 23 bases between. Germline V CDR1 and CDR2: SGHDT, YYEEEE. The CDR3 coding sequence is TGTGCCAGCAGCTTTTCCCAACAGGGGGGGGCTGGGGATGAGCAGTTCTTC. This sequence encodes CASSFSQQGGAGDEQFF.

This clonotype was detected ten times or more. The V call is TRBV6-6, the J call TRBJ2-5; 7 bases match TRBD1. Germline V lookup: CDR1 MNHNY, CDR2 SVGAGI (reference sequence). This CDR3 has 16 amino acids. V was pared by 0 bases and J by 5 bases, with 9 bases of the junction left unmatched. The CDR3 DNA reads TGTGCCAGCAGTTACTCGCCCTCAGGGGGTCGGGAGACCCAGTACTTC. Translated, it gives CASSYSPSGGRETQYF.

This clonotype was recorded at least ten times. The chain employs TRBV20-1 and TRBJ2-3, with TRBD2 identical over 9 bases. V trimming: 5 bases; J trimming: 4 bases; junction bases outside the gene matches: 16. The CDR3 is 17 amino acids. Germline-derived CDR1 and CDR2 are DFQATT and SNEGSKA (reference sequence). CDR3 nucleotides: TGCAGTGCTCCCAACCCTAGAGGGCGGGGGGGCGCAGATACGCAGTATTTT. Protein product: CSAPNPRGRGGADTQYF.

This clonotype was counted ten times or more. The J gene is TRBJ1-5, the V gene TRBV7-2, with TRBD1 matching 10 bases. J lost 4 bases, V lost 4 bases, and 4 bases had no gene match. This CDR3 spans 15 amino acids. The germline V gene encodes CDR1 SGHTA and CDR2 FQGNSA. CDR3 nucleotide sequence: TGTGCCAGCAGCTCCGGGACAGGGGCGAATCAGCCCCAGCATTTT. Its protein is CASSSGTGANQPQHF.

This clonotype was seen ten or more times. This chain uses TRBV7-8 with TRBJ2-1; D is perhaps TRBD2 (6 bases). The CDR3 consists of 15 residues. CDR1 SGHVS and CDR2 FQNEAQ come from the germline V gene. V lost 4 bases to trimming and J lost 0 bases, with 10 bases between them. The CDR3 coding sequence is TGTGCCAGCAGCTCGGGGAGGATCTCCTACAATGAGCAGTTCTTC. Its translation: CASSSGRISYNEQFF.

CDR3 DNA: TGTGCCAGCTTGAGGAATCGGGGGTATACCCAGTACTTC. This translates into CASLRNRGYTQYF. The chain recombines TRBV7-9 with TRBJ2-5; tentative D call: TRBD2 (6 bases). This CDR3 spans 13 amino acids. V was clipped by 8 bases and J by 8 bases, with 18 bases between them. Per the germline V gene, CDR1 is SEHNR and CDR2 is FQNEAQ (reference sequence).

This clonotype was seen many times. The chain is built from TRBV7-2 and TRBJ1-2; D might be TRBD1 (5 bases). Germline V gene sequence: CDR1 SGHTA, CDR2 FQGNSA. Trimming removed 3 bases from V and 4 bases from J, with 9 bases in between. There are 13 residues in the CDR3. CDR3: CASSFAGIYGYTF. CDR3 nucleotide sequence: TGTGCCAGCAGCTTCGCAGGGATCTATGGCTACACCTTC.

For this clonotype: A much larger clonotype is one base distant, so this may be a read error. V usage is TRBV4-2 and J usage is TRBJ2-7; a possible D gene is TRBD1 (6 bases). From germline, CDR1 is LGHNA and CDR2 YNFKEQ. This CDR3 contains 15 residues. CDR3 nucleotide sequence: TGTGTCAGCAGCCAAGTCAGGGGAAGGTCCTACGAGCAGTACTTC. This encodes CVSSQVRGRSYEQYF.

This clonotype was picked up many times. This chain joins TRBV29-1 and TRBJ1-1; D is perhaps TRBD1 (5 bases). V was shortened by 4 bases and J by 11 bases, with 17 bases between the two germline ends. The CDR3 totals 12 residues. Per germline, CDR1 SQVTM and CDR2 ANQGSEA. CDR3 nucleotide sequence: TGCAGCGTTGGGCGTGGGGGGTTTTTTGCTTTCTTT. This translates into CSVGRGGFFAFF.

This clonotype was counted at least ten times. V and J are TRBV12-3 or TRBV12-4 and TRBJ1-1; 8 bases are a match to TRBD1. This CDR3 contains 15 residues. The V segment lost 5 bases and the J segment 1 base; nucleotides outside the gene matches: 6. This CDR3 reads CASSPNGQGNTEAFF. The CDR3 DNA is TGTGCCAGCAGTCCAAACGGACAGGGGAACACTGAAGCTTTCTTT.

This clonotype was seen repeatedly, ten times or more. The V call is TRBV5-1, the J call TRBJ2-3; possibly TRBD2 for D (5 bases). The CDR3 loop spans 15 amino acids. Germline CDR1 SGHRS, CDR2 YFSETQ. V lost 4 bases and J lost 6, with 18 bases in between. CDR3 sequence: CASSRDPGRGDTQYF. Here the CDR3 DNA reads TGCGCCAGCAGCAGAGACCCGGGCCGAGGGGATACGCAGTATTTT.

This clonotype occurred many times. The V call is TRBV29-1, the J call TRBJ1-2; D might be TRBD1 (5 bases). The germline gives CDR1 SQVTM, CDR2 ANQGSEA. Between the trimmed V and J ends, which lost 0 bases and 4 bases, there was a span of 15 bases. CDR3 length equals 15 residues. This CDR3 reads CSVEDRGAAIYGYTF. For the CDR3, the DNA is TGCAGCGTTGAAGATAGAGGGGCGGCAATCTATGGCTACACCTTC.

As to this clonotype: A much larger clone lies one base from this, so it may be a read error. The V and J genes are TRBV5-1 and TRBJ2-4, with D possibly being TRBD1 (6 bases). This CDR3 is 14 amino acids long. Looked up from germline, CDR1 is SGHRS and CDR2 is YFSETQ. With 4 bases removed from V and 13 bases from J, the gap between germline ends came to 21 bases. Here the CDR3 DNA reads TGCGCCAGCAGCGCTGGGGGCAGGGGCAATGAGCAGTACTTC. This translates into CASSAGGRGNEQYF.